The 15 T cell receptor beta chains reported below all come from one sample, sequenced in a study of HIV-infected patients and healthy controls. Antiretroviral therapy had run roughly three months, about 14 weeks, before follow-up blood collection. All unsorted peripheral T cells were captured because whole blood was used without fractionation. Alpha and beta constant-region primers primed reverse transcription of around 500 ng RNA. Separate chain-specific third strand synthesis with multiplexing indices produced the alpha and beta libraries. Each CDR3 protein gets one entry after TCRdb re-called the 5' RACE reads with MiXCR. This table has approximately 6,100 distinct CDR3 sequences, around 8.7% appearing once. The specimen was blood, collected during antiretroviral therapy. All receptors come from an adult with HIV infection.

This clonotype was detected a few times. The chain has TRBV6-5 and TRBJ1-2; D gene ambiguous. Trimming removed 5 bases at V and 5 bases at J, with 21 bases between. The CDR3 totals 16 residues. CDR1 MNHEY and CDR2 SVGAGI come from the germline V gene. The CDR3 sequence is CASSLLGRALLYGYTF. In nucleotides, the CDR3 is TGTGCCAGCAGTCTCTTGGGGAGGGCACTGCTTTATGGCTACACCTTC.

This clonotype was counted many times. J is TRBJ1-2 and V is TRBV13; a weak D match, TRBD1 (6 bases). The CDR3 length is 16 residues. CDR1 PRHDT and CDR2 FYEKMQ come from the germline V gene (reference sequence). Between the trimmed V and J ends, which lost 2 bases and 0 bases, there was a span of 13 bases. The CDR3 DNA reads TGTGCCAGCAGCTTACGAGGGGGGGAACCTAACTATGGCTACACCTTC. Amino acid sequence: CASSLRGGEPNYGYTF.

This clonotype counts as medium-sized. This chain links TRBV27 with TRBJ2-3, with D hard to call. In germline, CDR1 is MNHEY, CDR2 SMNVEV (reference sequence). V was shortened by 3 bases and J by 2 bases, with 3 bases between the two germline ends. The CDR3 runs to 12 residues. The CDR3 DNA reads as TGTGCCAGCAGTTTTAACACAGATACGCAGTATTTT. Its translation is CASSFNTDTQYF.

V and J are TRBV7-2 and TRBJ1-2; D is perhaps TRBD1 (5 bases). Germline V gene data show CDR1 as SGHTA and CDR2 as FQGNSA. The length of the CDR3 is 13 residues. V was cut by 4 bases and J by 4 bases, with 10 bases left in between. The CDR3, as DNA: TGTGCCAGCAGCTATGGGACCAGCTATGGCTACACCTTC. Amino acid sequence: CASSYGTSYGYTF. Variable domain in full (rest from reference TRBV7-2 and TRBJ1-2): GAGVSQSPSNKVTEKGKDVELRCDPISGHTALYWYRQSLGQGLEFLIYFQGNSAPDKSGLPSDRFSAERTGGSVSTLTIQRTQQEDSAVYLCASSYGTSYGYTFGSGTRLTVV.

In this sample, this clonotype turned up a few times. The chain combines TRBV7-2 with TRBJ1-6; D is ambiguous. This CDR3 is 12 amino acids long. Trimming took 3 bases from V and 7 from J, leaving 4 bases between them. The germline V gene has CDR1 SGHTA and CDR2 FQGNSA. DNA for the CDR3: TGTGCCAGCAGCTTGGTGAATTCACCCCTCCACTTT. Residues: CASSLVNSPLHF.

Relative to its sample, this clonotype is medium-sized (0.01 to 0.1%). The rearrangement joins TRBV19 to TRBJ2-7, with 7 bases that match TRBD2. The CDR3 totals 16 residues. V shed 5 bases and J 4 bases; nucleotides not matched to a gene: 14. Germline CDR1 and CDR2: LNHDA and SQIVND (reference sequence). CDR3 sequence (DNA): TGTGCCAGTAGTTCCCTCCGGGAGGAATCACGTTACGAGCAGTACTTC. Translating gives CASSSLREESRYEQYF.

A few counts support this clonotype. This chain links TRBV29-1 with TRBJ1-1; no firm D call. Per the germline V gene, CDR1 is SQVTM and CDR2 is ANQGSEA. The CDR3 extends over 13 amino acids. V lost 5 bases, J lost 1 base, and 11 bases lay in between. The CDR3 region is CSVLGQKNTEAFF. CDR3 nucleotides: TGCAGCGTTTTAGGGCAGAAGAACACTGAAGCTTTCTTT.

This clonotype was observed at least ten times. The rearrangement links TRBV20-1 to TRBJ1-5; 7 bases fit TRBD1. The length of the CDR3 is 13 residues. Trimming at V came to 6 bases and at J to 7 bases, leaving 9 bases not matched to a gene. Germline V gene lookup returns CDR1 DFQATT and CDR2 SNEGSKA (reference sequence). Written as DNA, the CDR3 is TGCAGTGCCCTACAGGGGACCATCCAGCCCCAGCATTTT. Protein product: CSALQGTIQPQHF.

This clonotype was counted ten times or more. The rearrangement uses TRBV27 and TRBJ2-7, with 7 bases identical to TRBD1. The germline V gene encodes CDR1 MNHEY and CDR2 SMNVEV (reference sequence). Trimming cost V 2 bases and J 2 bases; bases outside gene matches: 0. This CDR3 has 13 residues. DNA for the CDR3: TGTGCCAGCAGTTTAGGGACAGCCTACGAGCAGTACTTC. Amino acids: CASSLGTAYEQYF.

At least ten counts were recorded for this clonotype. CDR3 loop: CASSPSNEKLFF. Written as DNA, the CDR3 is TGTGCCAGCAGTCCATCGAATGAAAAACTGTTTTTT. The V call is TRBV28, the J call TRBJ1-4; no firm D call. V shed 5 bases and J shed 5 bases, with 6 bases lying between them. CDR3 length: 12 amino acids. Germline V gene data show CDR1 as MDHEN and CDR2 as SYDVKM.

This clonotype has a count of ten or more. The gene calls are TRBV20-1 and TRBJ2-1; D ambiguous. Trimming shortened V by 1 base and J by 2 bases, and 6 bases separated the two germline ends. From germline, CDR1 is DFQATT and CDR2 SNEGSKA (reference sequence). This CDR3 region has 13 residues. CDR3 nucleotides: TGCAGTGCTAGAGTAAGGACCTACAATGAGCAGTTCTTC. This translates into CSARVRTYNEQFF.

The chain's CDR3 is CAISATSGRMGSFF. The CDR3 DNA sequence: TGTGCCATCAGTGCCACTAGCGGGAGGATGGGTTCCTTCTTC. V and J are TRBV10-3 and TRBJ2-1, with TRBD2 matching over 12 bases. V was pared by 4 bases and J by 16 bases, with 11 bases of the junction left unmatched. This CDR3 has 14 amino acids. Germline V gene data show CDR1 as ENHRY and CDR2 as SYGVKD.

This clonotype has just a few counts. The chain uses TRBV27 and TRBJ2-7; 11 bases agree with TRBD2. Trimming at V came to 6 bases and at J to 6 bases, leaving 10 bases not matched to a gene. The CDR3 contains 15 residues. Germline-derived CDR1 and CDR2 are MNHEY and SMNVEV (reference sequence). CDR3 nucleotide sequence: TGTGCCAGCAGCTTTAGCGGGAGGGCCAGATCCGAGCAGTACTTC. Translation: CASSFSGRARSEQYF.

By share, this clonotype counts as medium-sized. This chain connects TRBV20-1 to TRBJ2-7, with unresolved D. CDR1 DFQATT and CDR2 SNEGSKA come from the germline V gene (reference sequence). Deletions cut 3 bases from V and 0 bases from J, with 15 bases between. The CDR3 has 15 amino acids. CDR3 bases: TGCAGTGCTAGTGATATTTGGGGAAGCTCCTACGAGCAGTACTTC. Amino acid sequence: CSASDIWGSSYEQYF.

Relative to its sample, this clonotype is medium-sized. The chain recombines TRBV10-3 with TRBJ2-7, with 13 bases fitting TRBD2. The CDR3 sequence is 16 residues long. CDR1 and CDR2 from the germline V gene are ENHRY and SYGVKD. The J segment lost 2 bases and the V segment lost 0 bases, leaving 1 base of the junction unmatched. This chain's CDR3 is CAISESGLAGAYEQYF. The CDR3 nucleotides are TGTGCCATCAGTGAGTCAGGACTAGCGGGAGCCTACGAGCAGTACTTC.